The clone carrying this TCR beta chain was picked up one time. TCRdb's table, derived via immunoSEQ multiplex PCR, lists solely in-frame clones and lacks some. There are 2 million to 3 million clones in the sample; more than 80% occur only once, and around 0.15% lies in the top ten. This record belongs to a study of shared clonotypes between healthy human individuals. The clonotype originates from a man aged 18 to 29 in good health. Sequenced input: naive CD4+ T cells sorted from blood. Subset described: CD45RA+ positively selected.

CDR3 in DNA: TGTGCCAGCAGTTTAGGCCGTTTCGGGGAGCAGTACTTC. Translation gives CASSLGRFGEQYF. The chain couples TRBV6-5 to TRBJ2-7; D unclear. V was clipped by 4 bases and J by 7 bases, with 14 bases between them. The CDR3 length is 13 residues. CDR1 is MNHEY and CDR2 is SVGAGI in the germline V gene.